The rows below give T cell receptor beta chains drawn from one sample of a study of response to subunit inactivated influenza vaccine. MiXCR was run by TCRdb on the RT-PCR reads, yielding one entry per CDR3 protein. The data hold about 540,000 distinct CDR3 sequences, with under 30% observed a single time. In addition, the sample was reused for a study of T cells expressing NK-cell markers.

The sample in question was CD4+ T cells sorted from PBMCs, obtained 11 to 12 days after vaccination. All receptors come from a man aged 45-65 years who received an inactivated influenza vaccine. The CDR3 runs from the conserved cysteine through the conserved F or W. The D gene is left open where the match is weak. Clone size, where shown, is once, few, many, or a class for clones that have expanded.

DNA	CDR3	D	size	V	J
TGTGCCATCAGGATGACTAGCAGCACAGATACGCAGTATTTT	CAIRMTSSTDTQYF	TRBD2	NA	TRBV10-3	TRBJ2-3
TGTGCCAGCCTCCCCGGTGGGGGAAGAATCTACAATGAGCAGTTCTTC	CASLPGGGRIYNEQFF	NA	few	TRBV7-9	TRBJ2-1
TGTGCCAGCAGCTTAGGATCTGGCAGGGAAAACATTCAGTACTTC	CASSLGSGRENIQYF	NA	many	TRBV11-2	TRBJ2-4
TGCAGTGCCGCCCCAGGGGCACGCACAGATACGCAGTATTTT	CSAAPGARTDTQYF	NA	few	TRBV20-1	TRBJ2-3
TGTGCCAGCAGCTTAGTGCCTCTTCGACTAGCGGGAGTAGATACGCAGTATTTT	CASSLVPLRLAGVDTQYF	TRBD2	NA	TRBV11-1	TRBJ2-3
TGTGCCAGCAGTCAGACAGGGCTCCGGGGCTACACCTTC	CASSQTGLRGYTF	TRBD1	NA	TRBV12-3/TRBV12-4	TRBJ1-2
TGTGCCAGCAGTGCCCGTTCAGTGAACACTGAAGCTTTCTTT	CASSARSVNTEAFF	NA	NA	TRBV12-3/TRBV12-4	TRBJ1-1
TGTGCCAGCAGCTCCTTAGGACAGACTAACTATGGCTACACCTTC	CASSSLGQTNYGYTF	NA	NA	TRBV7-9	TRBJ1-2
TGTGCCAGCGGTAGATCGGGGTCGTACAATGAGCAGTTCTTC	CASGRSGSYNEQFF	NA	NA	TRBV6-2/TRBV6-3	TRBJ2-1
TGTGCCATCAGTGGGGTACAGGGAAATGAAAAACTGTTTTTT	CAISGVQGNEKLFF	NA	NA	TRBV10-3	TRBJ1-4
TGTGCCAGCAGCCAAGCCGGGTACGGAGCTTTCTTT	CASSQAGYGAFF	NA	NA	TRBV3-1	TRBJ1-1
TGTGCCAGCAGCTTGCAGACTAACTATGGCTACACCTTC	CASSLQTNYGYTF	NA	few	TRBV5-5	TRBJ1-2
TGTGCCAGCAGTTCGTTTCCAGACAGGGTTTGGACTGAAGCTTTCTTT	CASSSFPDRVWTEAFF	TRBD1	few	TRBV12-3/TRBV12-4	TRBJ1-1
TGTGCCAGCAGTTTATCCTTATTCCAAGAGACCCAGTACTTC	CASSLSLFQETQYF	NA	NA	TRBV28	TRBJ2-5
TGCAGTTCTAAACCCGGGCCAGGGGCATCAGAGACCCAGTACTTC	CSSKPGPGASETQYF	NA	few	TRBV20-1	TRBJ2-5
TGTGCCAGCAGGGACAGCTCCTCCTCCTACGAGCAGTACTTC	CASRDSSSSYEQYF	NA	many	TRBV7-8	TRBJ2-7
TGTGCCAGCATTAAGGGGGCGAATTTCCATGAGCAGTTCTTC	CASIKGANFHEQFF	TRBD1	few	TRBV2	TRBJ2-1
TGCGCCAGCAGCTTGGGCGCGGGGGGGCGACAAGAGACCCAGTACTTC	CASSLGAGGRQETQYF	TRBD2	NA	TRBV5-1	TRBJ2-5
TGTGCCAGCAGCGCCTCCGGGACAGGGGCGGGCACCATATATTTT	CASSASGTGAGTIYF	TRBD1	few	TRBV6-1	TRBJ1-3
TGTGCCAGCAGAACGACGACAGGTGGCTACACCTTC	CASRTTTGGYTF	NA	few	TRBV12-3/TRBV12-4	TRBJ1-2
TGTGCCAGCAGTTCCCCCGGGACTGCGTCCTACGAGCAGTACTTC	CASSSPGTASYEQYF	NA	NA	TRBV28	TRBJ2-7
TGTGCCAGCAGCAAGGGACTAGCGGGAGAGCAGTACTTC	CASSKGLAGEQYF	TRBD2	once	TRBV7-2	TRBJ2-7
TGTGCCAGCAGCATCGGGGGTACGGGAGCCTACGAGCAGTACTTC	CASSIGGTGAYEQYF	NA	few	TRBV7-3	TRBJ2-7
TGCAGCGTTGCGGACAGACACAATGAGCAGTTCTTC	CSVADRHNEQFF	NA	few	TRBV29-1	TRBJ2-1
TGCAGCGCCCTACCGGGGACAGGGGGCGAGCAGTACTTC	CSALPGTGGEQYF	TRBD1	many	TRBV29-1	TRBJ2-7
TGCAGTGCTTCTAGGATGGGAGAGACCCAGTACTTC	CSASRMGETQYF	NA	NA	TRBV20-1	TRBJ2-5
TGTGCCAGCAGCCTCGCCGGGGACAGGGATACGCAGTATTTT	CASSLAGDRDTQYF	TRBD1	few	TRBV9	TRBJ2-3
TGTGCCAGCAGCTATCGGACTAGCGGGGTGGGGAATGAGCAGTTCTTC	CASSYRTSGVGNEQFF	TRBD2	NA	TRBV5-6	TRBJ2-1
TGCGCCAGCAGCCAGGGTACTAGCGGGGAAACCTACGAGCAGTACTTC	CASSQGTSGETYEQYF	TRBD2	NA	TRBV4-3	TRBJ2-7
TGCGCCAGCAGCCACACGACTAGGGGGAGCACAGATACGCAGTATTTT	CASSHTTRGSTDTQYF	NA	NA	TRBV4-1	TRBJ2-3
TGTGCCAGCAGCTCGCACCCCGGGACAGGGTGGGGGGGCAACACTGAAGCTTTCTTT	CASSSHPGTGWGGNTEAFF	TRBD1	NA	TRBV7-8	TRBJ1-1
TGCAGTGCTAAGTGGGCAGAGAACACCGGGGAGCTGTTTTTT	CSAKWAENTGELFF	NA	NA	TRBV20-1	TRBJ2-2
TGTGCCAGCACTAAAGGGACTAGCGCAAAATACAATGAGCAGTTCTTC	CASTKGTSAKYNEQFF	TRBD2	few	TRBV6-1	TRBJ2-1
TGTGCCAGCAGCCTCCCTCATATGGGCCGGGAGACCCAGTACTTC	CASSLPHMGRETQYF	NA	NA	TRBV3-1	TRBJ2-5
TGCAGCGCCGCCTTACTAGCGGGAGGGCGGCATGAGCAGTTCTTC	CSAALLAGGRHEQFF	TRBD2	NA	TRBV29-1	TRBJ2-1
TGTGCCAGTAATACAGGGATGAGTAATCAGCCCCAGCATTTT	CASNTGMSNQPQHF	NA	NA	TRBV19	TRBJ1-5
TGCGCCAGCAGCCAAGTAAGCGGGGGGTGGTCCCAAGAGACCCAGTACTTC	CASSQVSGGWSQETQYF	TRBD2	NA	TRBV4-1	TRBJ2-5